This T cell receptor (beta chain) was observed in a study of T cell responses to AZD1222 COVID-19 vaccine. The study's findings and limits: Repertoire samples came only from after the peak T cell response. Regions left unmutated in variants are reportedly the target of nearly half of spike-specific TCRs. Clonal diversity was possibly underestimated; the donors were predominantly white British and more often female. Regions 160-218 and 743-854 held dominance among vaccine-associated CD4 TCRs, which spanned spike.

The germline V gene has CDR1 KGHDR and CDR2 SFDVKD. This CDR3 has 15 amino acids. Trimming left V 3 bases short and J 0 bases short, with 9 bases between. The data were produced by immunoSEQ multiplex PCR, yet TCRdb's version contains in-frame clones alone and is incomplete. The sample includes under 30,000 clones, approximately 92% of them seen just once. Details on this clone: Its cognate antigen is unknown.

The chain links TRBV24-1 to TRBJ2-3; D not certain. Source: peripheral blood, taken 28 days after the second AZD1222 dose. The receptor was isolated from an adult who received the AZD1222 COVID-19 vaccine. CDR3: CATSDLGYSTDTQYF. As DNA, the CDR3 is TGTGCCACCAGTGATCTCGGTTATAGCACAGATACGCAGTATTTT.